This passage covers 26 T cell receptor beta chains from one sample sequenced in a study of control samples from healthy donors and cancer patients (dated by TCRdb to the early 2020s). The library was produced with the immunoSEQ multiplex PCR assay. TCRdb provides this immuneACCESS table in a form limited to in-frame rearrangements. Some clones are lacking; in checked studies, under half of them reflect an unresolved V gene, and why the rest are absent is not known. This sample lists more than 85,000 clones; approximately 88% were detected once. The ten largest clonotypes hold about 36% of the sample. Sample: PBMCs. These receptors were taken from a man between 70 and 80 years old with lung cancer.

DNA for the CDR3: TGTGCCAGCAGTCACAGGGGGCCCACCGGGGAGCTGTTTTTT. It yields the protein CASSHRGPTGELFF. The V and J genes are TRBV13 and TRBJ2-2, with 9 bases matching TRBD1. Germline CDR1 reads PRHDT; CDR2 reads FYEKMQ (reference sequence). CDR3 size: 14 residues. V gave up 6 bases and J gave up 4 bases; unmatched junction bases: 3.

The J gene is TRBJ2-3, the V gene TRBV5-1, with D unresolved. The germline V gene encodes CDR1 SGHRS and CDR2 YFSETQ. Trimming shortened V by 7 bases and J by 2 bases, and 14 bases separated the two germline ends. The CDR3 extends over 14 amino acids. The CDR3 bases are TGCGCCAGCGGCCAGAGAGTTTTCACAGATACGCAGTATTTT. Its protein product is CASGQRVFTDTQYF.

In this sample, this clone turned up once. The chain links TRBV19 to TRBJ2-3; the D is unclear. The CDR3 loop spans 13 amino acids. Between the trimmed V and J ends, which lost 6 bases and 6 bases, there was a span of 13 bases. CDR1 is LNHDA and CDR2 is SQIVND in the germline V gene (reference sequence). In nucleotides, the CDR3 is TGTGCCAGTAGGGGCCGGATGTTGGATACGCAGTATTTT. Its translation: CASRGRMLDTQYF.

The chain is built from TRBV5-1 and TRBJ1-2; 12 bases fit TRBD1. The CDR3 loop spans 15 amino acids. Per the germline V gene, CDR1 is SGHRS and CDR2 is YFSETQ. The junction had 5 bases not matched to a gene; V was cut back by 4 bases and J by 4 bases. Written as DNA, the CDR3 is TGCGCCAGCAGCGACCGGGACAGGGGGCCCTATGGCTACACCTTC. Protein: CASSDRDRGPYGYTF.

CDR3: CASSMAVGLQEQFF. The CDR3 DNA is TGTGCCAGCAGCATGGCCGTCGGACTCCAGGAGCAGTTCTTC. The chain has TRBV11-2 and TRBJ2-1; tentatively, D is TRBD2 (5 bases). CDR1 and CDR2 (germline): SGHAT, FQNNGV. Trimming took off 5 bases at V and 10 bases at J, with 18 bases between the two ends. The CDR3 is 14 amino acids.

Concerning this clone: This specimen includes other DNA sequences encoding the same CDR3. The rearrangement links TRBV6-1 to TRBJ1-2; the D is unclear. The germline V gene has CDR1 MNHNS and CDR2 SASEGT. This CDR3 region has 14 residues. V lost 0 bases and J lost 2, with 7 bases in between. The CDR3 reads CASSEASLNYGYTF. CDR3 in DNA: TGTGCCAGCAGTGAAGCAAGCCTCAACTATGGCTACACCTTC.

This clone was detected only a few times. The rearrangement uses TRBV10-1 and TRBJ2-2; D is ambiguous. Trimming shortened V by 0 bases and J by 4 bases, and 6 bases separated the two germline ends. CDR1 is WNHNN and CDR2 is SYGVQD in the germline V gene (reference sequence). This CDR3 contains 14 residues. The chain's CDR3 is CASSESTVTGELFF. Written as DNA, the CDR3 is TGCGCCAGCAGTGAGTCTACGGTCACCGGGGAGCTGTTTTTT.

This clone occurred once. The chain joins TRBV9 to TRBJ2-3; D is unresolved. V was shortened by 0 bases and J by 7 bases, with 9 bases between the two germline ends. Germline loops: CDR1 SGDLS, CDR2 YYNGEE. CDR3 length: 13 residues. The CDR3 region has the DNA TGTGCCAGCAGCGTAGCTAAAACGAATACGCAGTATTTT. This codes for CASSVAKTNTQYF.

The genes are TRBV19 and TRBJ2-3, with D perhaps matching TRBD2 (5 bases). Deletions cut 6 bases from V and 6 bases from J, with 16 bases between. Germline values: CDR1 LNHDA, CDR2 SQIVND (reference sequence). This CDR3 is built from 14 residues. CDR3: CASRIRESGDTQYF. As DNA, the CDR3 is TGTGCCAGTAGAATACGAGAGAGCGGCGATACGCAGTATTTT.

The chain employs TRBV10-2 and TRBJ1-1, with D maybe TRBD1 (6 bases). Trimming stripped 4 bases from V and 7 bases from J, with 16 bases between. CDR3 length equals 14 residues. Germline-derived CDR1 and CDR2 are WSHSY and SAAADI. The CDR3 nucleotides are TGCGCCAGCAGTGGTAACAAGGAGGGGGTTGAAGCTTTCTTT. Its protein is CASSGNKEGVEAFF.

The rearrangement joins TRBV6-6 to TRBJ1-2; D gene unclear. The V gene's germline CDR1 is MNHNY and CDR2 SVGAGI (reference sequence). The V and J ends lost 2 bases and 2 bases respectively, with 6 bases between them. The CDR3 totals 13 residues. DNA of the CDR3: TGTGCCAGCAGTTACAGGGCCAACTATGGCTACACCTTC. This encodes CASSYRANYGYTF.

This clone has only one observation. The CDR3 is CASSQQLRPGNTGELFF. DNA of the CDR3: TGTGCCAGTAGTCAACAATTGAGACCCGGGAACACCGGGGAGCTGTTTTTT. V is TRBV19 and J is TRBJ2-2; D not resolved. Germline assignment: CDR1 LNHDA and CDR2 SQIVND (reference sequence). The CDR3 covers 17 residues. Trimming left V 5 bases short and J 1 base short, with 17 bases between.

This chain connects TRBV27 to TRBJ1-5; maybe TRBD1 (6 bases). There are 15 residues in the CDR3. CDR1 and CDR2 from the germline V gene are MNHEY and SMNVEV (reference sequence). V lost 6 bases and J lost 7, with 19 bases in between. For the CDR3, the DNA is TGTGCCAGCAGCCCCGGGACATCAAACGGGCAGCCCCAGCATTTT. Amino acids: CASSPGTSNGQPQHF.

The V gene is TRBV7-2, the J gene TRBJ1-5; a weak D match, TRBD1 (6 bases). Trimming took off 5 bases at V and 0 bases at J, with 11 bases between the two ends. The CDR3 runs to 15 residues. Germline V lookup: CDR1 SGHTA, CDR2 FQGNSA. CDR3 bases: TGTGCCAGCAGCCCCGGACAGTATAGCAATCAGCCCCAGCATTTT. Protein sequence: CASSPGQYSNQPQHF.

The V and J genes are TRBV5-6 and TRBJ2-3, with TRBD2 identical over 10 bases. The germline gives CDR1 SGHDT, CDR2 YYEEEE. V lost 1 base and J lost 2; bases outside the gene matches: 10. The CDR3 is made up of 18 amino acids. The CDR3: CASSLPGASGGNTDTQYF. In nucleotides, the CDR3 is TGTGCCAGCAGCTTGCCCGGGGCTAGCGGGGGTAACACAGATACGCAGTATTTT.

V is TRBV30 and J is TRBJ2-7; weak D call: TRBD1 (6 bases). CDR1 is GTSNPN, CDR2 SVGIG, per germline (reference sequence). Trimming pared 0 bases from V and 4 bases from J, leaving 13 bases between. The CDR3 length is 14 residues. CDR3 loop: CAWSVGFRGYEQYF. DNA for the CDR3: TGTGCCTGGAGTGTAGGGTTCAGGGGTTACGAGCAGTACTTC.

The J gene is TRBJ1-2, the V gene TRBV27, with D perhaps TRBD1 (5 bases). This CDR3 has 12 residues. With 8 bases removed from V and 8 bases from J, the gap between germline ends came to 15 bases. Germline-derived CDR1 and CDR2 are MNHEY and SMNVEV (reference sequence). This CDR3 reads CASSRGGAGYTF. The CDR3 DNA is TGTGCCAGCTCTCGGGGGGGAGCGGGCTACACCTTC.

The gene calls are TRBV7-2 and TRBJ1-3; D perhaps matches TRBD1 (5 bases). The CDR3 has 18 amino acids. The V and J ends lost 1 base and 4 bases respectively, with 20 bases between them. The V gene's germline CDR1 is SGHTA and CDR2 FQGNSA. CDR3 sequence reads: CASSLEGWWGTRGNTIYF. DNA for the CDR3: TGTGCCAGCAGCTTAGAAGGGTGGTGGGGGACGCGAGGAAACACCATATATTTT.

The J gene is TRBJ1-2, the V gene TRBV6-5, with 7 positions matching TRBD1. V dropped 2 bases and J dropped 4; count of bases not matched to a gene: 4. CDR3 length equals 14 residues. Germline-derived CDR1 and CDR2 are MNHEY and SVGAGI. The CDR3 DNA follows: TGTGCCAGCAGTTACCGTAGGACAGGCTATGGCTACACCTTC. It is translated as CASSYRRTGYGYTF.

This chain connects TRBV10-3 to TRBJ1-1; D ambiguous. The V gene lost 4 bases and the J gene lost 8 bases, with 17 bases spanning the gap. CDR1 is ENHRY and CDR2 is SYGVKD in the germline V gene. The CDR3 runs to 14 residues. CDR3 DNA: TGTGCCATCAGTGGTATAGGGTCCCCACGGGAAGCTTTCTTT. Translation: CAISGIGSPREAFF.

The chain recombines TRBV28 with TRBJ2-1; 8 positions agree with TRBD1. Germline V gene sequence: CDR1 MDHEN, CDR2 SYDVKM. This CDR3 region has 12 residues. V lost 5 bases to trimming and J lost 10 bases; unmatched junction nucleotides: 4. The CDR3 region is CASSQGAGEQFF. The CDR3 region has the DNA TGTGCCAGCAGTCAGGGGGCTGGCGAGCAGTTCTTC.

Ten or more counts support this clone. This chain uses TRBV2 with TRBJ2-3; D gene ambiguous. CDR3 length: 13 residues. V was cut by 4 bases and J by 2 bases, with 7 bases left in between. Germline CDR1 SNHLY, CDR2 FYNNEI. CDR3 DNA sequence: TGTGCCAGCAGTGGACCTTTCACAGATACGCAGTATTTT. Its translation: CASSGPFTDTQYF.

The chain is built from TRBV19 and TRBJ1-1; possible D gene TRBD1, 5 bases. Germline V lookup: CDR1 LNHDA, CDR2 SQIVND (reference sequence). This CDR3 has 14 residues. V lost 5 bases, J lost 5 bases, and 15 bases lay in between. CDR3 in DNA: TGTGCCAGTAGTTTTCGGACGGGGGAGACTGAAGCTTTCTTT. It yields the protein CASSFRTGETEAFF.

This chain links TRBV27 with TRBJ1-3; the D is unclear. CDR3 length: 14 residues. CDR1 MNHEY and CDR2 SMNVEV come from the germline V gene (reference sequence). Trimming took 3 bases from V and 0 from J, leaving 6 bases between them. The CDR3 DNA follows: TGTGCCAGCAGTTTTGGCAGCTCTGGAAACACCATATATTTT. This encodes CASSFGSSGNTIYF.

This clone was seen a few times. CDR3 protein: CASSIRQGGDGYTF. CDR3 bases: TGTGCCAGCAGTATACGACAGGGCGGGGATGGCTACACCTTC. The V gene is TRBV6-5, the J gene TRBJ1-2; 7 nucleotides match TRBD1. Unmatched junction bases numbered 9, after V lost 5 bases and J lost 6 bases. This CDR3 is 14 amino acids long. Germline lookup yields CDR1 MNHEY and CDR2 SVGAGI.

This chain joins TRBV7-3 and TRBJ2-7; 7 bases match TRBD2. There are 15 residues in the CDR3. Trimming at V came to 1 base and at J to 2 bases, leaving 5 bases not matched to a gene. Per germline, CDR1 SGHTA and CDR2 FQGTGA. The CDR3 sequence: CASSLRGEGTYEQYF. In nucleotides, the CDR3 is TGTGCCAGCAGCTTAAGAGGGGAGGGGACCTACGAGCAGTACTTC. The whole variable domain, filled in from reference TRBV7-3 and TRBJ2-7, reads GAGVSQTPSNKVTEKGKYVELRCDPISGHTALYWYRQSLGQGPEFLIYFQGTGAADDSGLPNDRFFAVRPEGSVSTLKIQRTERGDSAVYLCASSLRGEGTYEQYFGPGTRLTVT.